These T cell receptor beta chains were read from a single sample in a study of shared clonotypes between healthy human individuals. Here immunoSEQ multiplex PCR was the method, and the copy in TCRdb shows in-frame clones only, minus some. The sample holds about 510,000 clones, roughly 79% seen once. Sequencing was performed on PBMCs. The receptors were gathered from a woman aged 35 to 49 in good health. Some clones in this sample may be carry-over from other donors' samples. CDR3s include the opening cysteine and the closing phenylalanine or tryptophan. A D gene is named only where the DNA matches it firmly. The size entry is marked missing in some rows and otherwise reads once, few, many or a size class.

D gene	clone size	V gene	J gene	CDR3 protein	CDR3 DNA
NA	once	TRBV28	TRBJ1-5	CASQPAGDSNQPQHF	TGTGCCTCCCAGCCCGCGGGGGATAGCAATCAGCCCCAGCATTTT
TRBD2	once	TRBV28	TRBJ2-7	CASSGSGRGTIAYEQYF	TGTGCCAGCAGCGGTTCTGGGCGCGGGACTATAGCCTACGAGCAGTACTTC
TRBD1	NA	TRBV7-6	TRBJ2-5	CASSPTPAGGRETQYF	TGTGCCAGCAGCCCTACCCCGGCAGGGGGAAGGGAGACCCAGTACTTC
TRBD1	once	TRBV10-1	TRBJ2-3	CASRGQGTDTQYF	TGCGCCAGCAGGGGACAGGGGACAGATACGCAGTATTTT
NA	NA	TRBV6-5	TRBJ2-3	CASSYQAALGTDTQYF	TGTGCCAGCAGTTACCAAGCGGCCCTGGGCACAGATACGCAGTATTTT
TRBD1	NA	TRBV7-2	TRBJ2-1	CASSRTGARYNEQFF	TGTGCCAGCAGCCGAACAGGGGCCCGCTACAATGAGCAGTTCTTC
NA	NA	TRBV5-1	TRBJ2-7	CASSLAGEIYEQYF	TGCGCCAGCAGCTTGGCTGGGGAGATCTACGAGCAGTACTTC
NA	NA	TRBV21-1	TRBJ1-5	CASSSPGQGAQPQHF	TGTGCCAGCAGCAGCCCGGGACAGGGGGCTCAGCCCCAGCATTTT
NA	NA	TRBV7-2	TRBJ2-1	CASSIMGSSYNEQFF	TGTGCCAGCAGCATTATGGGTAGCTCCTACAATGAGCAGTTCTTC
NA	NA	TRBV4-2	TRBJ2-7	CASSQDGAGMGEQYF	TGTGCCAGCAGCCAAGATGGAGCAGGGATGGGCGAGCAGTACTTC
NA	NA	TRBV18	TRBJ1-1	CASSQTQTNTEAFF	TGTGCCAGCTCACAGACACAGACGAACACTGAAGCTTTCTTT
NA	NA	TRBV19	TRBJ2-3	CASSSDLSDTQYF	TGTGCCAGTAGTTCGGACCTCTCAGATACGCAGTATTTT
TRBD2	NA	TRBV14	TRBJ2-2	CASSRGLAASGELFF	TGTGCCAGCAGCCGGGGACTAGCTGCCTCCGGGGAGCTGTTTTTT
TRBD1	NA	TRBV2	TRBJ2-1	CASSGHGTGAYNEQFF	TGTGCCAGCAGTGGGCACGGGACAGGGGCCTACAATGAGCAGTTCTTC
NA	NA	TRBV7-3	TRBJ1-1	CAPCYTWLENTEAFF	TGTGCCCCCTGTTATACGTGGTTAGAGAACACTGAAGCTTTCTTT
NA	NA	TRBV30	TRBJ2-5	CAWSVPQGGAVETQYF	TGTGCCTGGAGTGTACCACAGGGGGGGGCGGTGGAGACCCAGTACTTC
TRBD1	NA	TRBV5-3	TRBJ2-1	CARSWDRGRGPGNEQFF	TGTGCCAGAAGCTGGGACAGGGGGCGCGGACCGGGGAATGAGCAGTTCTTC
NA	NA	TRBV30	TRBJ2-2	CAWSVVGAGELFF	TGTGCCTGGAGTGTAGTGGGCGCCGGGGAGCTGTTTTTT
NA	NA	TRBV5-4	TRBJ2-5	CASSLEPIKETQYF	TGTGCCAGCAGCTTGGAGCCTATCAAAGAGACCCAGTACTTC
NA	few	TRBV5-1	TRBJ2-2	CASSPGPRDTGELFF	TGCGCCAGCAGCCCCGGGCCGAGGGACACCGGGGAGCTGTTTTTT
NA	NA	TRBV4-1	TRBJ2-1	CASSPMQGISYNEQFF	TGCGCCAGCAGCCCCATGCAGGGTATTTCCTACAATGAGCAGTTCTTC
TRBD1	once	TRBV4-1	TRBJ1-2	CASSRGTATNYGYTF	TGCGCCAGCAGCCGAGGGACAGCTACTAACTATGGCTACACCTTC
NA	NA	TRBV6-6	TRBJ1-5	CASSFGDQPQHF	TGTGCCAGCAGTTTCGGCGATCAGCCCCAGCATTTT
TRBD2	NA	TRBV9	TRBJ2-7	CASSAAGGTSVYEQYF	TGTGCCAGCAGCGCAGCGGGGGGGACTAGCGTCTACGAGCAGTACTTC
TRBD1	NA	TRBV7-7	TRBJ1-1	CASMGQGATEAFF	TGTGCCAGCATGGGACAGGGGGCAACTGAAGCTTTCTTT
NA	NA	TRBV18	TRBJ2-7	CASSPEVGEQYF	TGTGCCAGCTCACCTGAAGTCGGGGAGCAGTACTTC
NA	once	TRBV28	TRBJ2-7	CASTSPIRAYEQYF	TGTGCCAGCACCTCGCCGATCCGGGCCTACGAGCAGTACTTC
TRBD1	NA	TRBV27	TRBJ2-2	CASSPWDRHTGELFF	TGTGCCAGCAGTCCCTGGGACAGGCACACCGGGGAGCTGTTTTTT
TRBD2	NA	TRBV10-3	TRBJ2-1	CAVLRTSGIPEQFF	TGTGCCGTCCTGAGGACTAGCGGGATACCTGAGCAGTTCTTC
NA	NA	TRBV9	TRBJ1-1	CASSVFLWTEAFF	TGTGCCAGCAGCGTATTTCTCTGGACTGAAGCTTTCTTT
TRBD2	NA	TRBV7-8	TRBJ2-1	CASSLILAGDEQFF	TGTGCCAGCAGCTTAATACTAGCGGGAGATGAGCAGTTCTTC
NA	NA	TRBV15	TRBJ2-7	CATSRVQGGSYEQYF	TGTGCCACCAGCAGAGTTCAGGGGGGCTCCTACGAGCAGTACTTC
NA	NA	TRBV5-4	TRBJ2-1	CASSLDQGRRNEQFF	TGTGCCAGCAGCTTGGACCAGGGGCGCCGCAATGAGCAGTTCTTC
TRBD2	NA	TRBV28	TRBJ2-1	CASLGGSSYNEQFF	TGTGCCAGCCTCGGGGGGAGCTCCTACAATGAGCAGTTCTTC
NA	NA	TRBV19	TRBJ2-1	CASSLGQYNEQFF	TGTGCCAGTAGTCTTGGCCAGTACAATGAGCAGTTCTTC
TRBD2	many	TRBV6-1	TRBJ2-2	CASSELAGGDTGELFF	TGTGCCAGCAGTGAATTAGCGGGAGGGGACACCGGGGAGCTGTTTTTT
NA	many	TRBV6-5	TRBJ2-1	CASSYDRELYEQFF	TGTGCCAGCAGTTATGATAGGGAACTCTATGAGCAGTTCTTC
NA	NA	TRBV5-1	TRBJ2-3	CASSSGRMADTQYF	TGCGCCAGCAGCTCCGGTCGCATGGCGGATACGCAGTATTTT
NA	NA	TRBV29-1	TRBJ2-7	CSVEEEGSSSSYEQYF	TGCAGCGTTGAAGAAGAAGGGTCCTCCAGCTCCTACGAGCAGTACTTC
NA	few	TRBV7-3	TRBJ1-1	CASSHSYNTEAFF	TGTGCCAGCAGCCACTCTTACAACACTGAAGCTTTCTTT
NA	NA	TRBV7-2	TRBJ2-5	CASSLGVGQTIQETQYF	TGTGCCAGCAGCTTAGGGGTTGGACAGACCATCCAAGAGACCCAGTACTTC
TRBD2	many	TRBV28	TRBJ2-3	CASSLWGSGRYTDTQYF	TGTGCCAGCAGTTTATGGGGGAGCGGGAGATACACAGATACGCAGTATTTT
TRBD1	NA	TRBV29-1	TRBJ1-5	CSVATGGRNQPQHF	TGCAGCGTCGCGACAGGGGGACGCAATCAGCCCCAGCATTTT
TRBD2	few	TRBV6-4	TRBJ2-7	CASSESGIGEQYF	TGTGCCAGCAGTGAAAGCGGGATTGGCGAGCAGTACTTC
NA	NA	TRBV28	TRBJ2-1	CASRPPGTKHNEQFF	TGTGCCAGCAGACCCCCCGGGACAAAACACAATGAGCAGTTCTTC
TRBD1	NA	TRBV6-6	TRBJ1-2	CASSKPGQGFDGYTF	TGTGCCAGCAGTAAGCCGGGACAGGGATTCGATGGCTACACCTTC
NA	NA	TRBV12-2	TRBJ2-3	CASRQGVWDVGTDTQYF	TGTGCAAGTCGCCAAGGGGTTTGGGACGTAGGGACAGATACGCAGTATTTT